These 30 T cell receptor beta chains were sequenced from one sample in a study of blood T cell repertoires in COVID-19. This table comes from immunoSEQ multiplex PCR, and its TCRdb copy is limited to in-frame clones, with some not included. Of over 250,000 clones listed, approximately 87% were seen once; the top ten hold about 1.6%. The sequenced sample consisted of peripheral blood. The receptor source for this set is a woman aged 35 to 49 who had recovered from COVID-19.

The J gene is TRBJ1-6, the V gene TRBV6-2 or TRBV6-3; D gene unclear. V lost 5 bases to trimming and J lost 9 bases, with 20 bases between them. This CDR3 has 16 residues. The germline CDR1 and CDR2 sequences are MNHEY and SVGEGT. The CDR3 DNA reads TGTGCCAGCAGTATACCGGACGGAGGCGGAATTTCACCCCTCCACTTT. Protein: CASSIPDGGGISPLHF.

The V and J genes are TRBV9 and TRBJ1-3, with no clear D. The CDR3 loop spans 15 amino acids. Germline V gene sequence: CDR1 SGDLS, CDR2 YYNGEE. V dropped 0 bases and J dropped 0 bases, with 7 bases sitting between them. The CDR3, as DNA: TGTGCCAGCAGCGTAGCTGGGAGCTCTGGAAACACCATATATTTT. Translating it yields CASSVAGSSGNTIYF.

This sequence joins TRBV6-5 and TRBJ1-1; D perhaps matches TRBD1 (6 bases). Per germline, CDR1 MNHEY and CDR2 SVGAGI. Trimming pared 9 bases from V and 1 base from J, leaving 18 bases between. The length of the CDR3 is 15 residues. Here the CDR3 reads CASIPWGGPNTEAFF. In DNA, the CDR3 is TGTGCCAGTATTCCATGGGGGGGCCCGAACACTGAAGCTTTCTTT.

The chain couples TRBV10-3 to TRBJ2-5, with 9 bases that match TRBD1. The CDR3 length is 14 residues. Germline CDR1 reads ENHRY; CDR2 reads SYGVKD. V was pared by 6 bases and J by 4 bases, with 6 bases of the junction left unmatched. CDR3 bases: TGTGCCATCAGATCGGACAGGGGTACAGAGACCCAGTACTTC. It specifies CAIRSDRGTETQYF.

This chain joins TRBV6-1 and TRBJ1-4, with a possible D match to TRBD1 (6 bases). V shed 2 bases and J shed 6 bases, with 16 bases lying between them. CDR3 size: 16 residues. In germline, CDR1 is MNHNS, CDR2 SASEGT. CDR3 coding DNA: TGTGCCAGCAGTGAACGGGCGGGGGGCCCTGATGAAAAACTGTTTTTT. As protein: CASSERAGGPDEKLFF.

The CDR3 region is CASTPSWGGAGKLFF. The CDR3 DNA reads as TGTGCCAGCACCCCGTCTTGGGGGGGCGCGGGGAAACTGTTTTTT. V usage is TRBV27 and J usage is TRBJ1-4; possibly TRBD1 for D (6 bases). Trimming cost V 7 bases and J 11 bases, with 23 bases left between them. The CDR3 covers 15 residues. Germline CDR1 is MNHEY and CDR2 is SMNVEV (reference sequence).

The chain recombines TRBV12-5 with TRBJ2-3; 14 nucleotides match TRBD2. V gave up 6 bases and J gave up 8 bases; unmatched junction bases: 16. Germline V lookup: CDR1 LGHNT, CDR2 FRNRAP. There are 18 residues in the CDR3. DNA of the CDR3: TGTGCTAGTGGCCCCACGAAGACTAGCGGGGGGGACCGTGGTACGCAGTATTTT. It is translated as CASGPTKTSGGDRGTQYF. Combining the CDR3 with reference TRBV12-5 and TRBJ2-3 gives the whole variable domain DARVTQTPRHKVTEMGQEVTMRCQPILGHNTVFWYRQTMMQGLELLAYFRNRAPLDDSGMPKDRFSAEMPDATLATLKIQPSEPRDSAVYFCASGPTKTSGGDRGTQYFGPGTRLTVL.

In nucleotides, the CDR3 is TGCAGCGTGCAGGGGGCGGAAGATACGCAGTATTTT. Translating gives CSVQGAEDTQYF. The rearrangement links TRBV29-1 to TRBJ2-3; 8 bases align to TRBD1. Trimming at V came to 6 bases and at J to 5 bases, leaving 4 bases not matched to a gene. The CDR3 spans 12 residues. Germline lookup yields CDR1 SQVTM and CDR2 ANQGSEA.

The rearrangement joins TRBV27 to TRBJ1-4; D not resolved. Trimming took off 6 bases at V and 4 bases at J, with 12 bases between the two ends. This CDR3 is 14 amino acids long. Germline-derived CDR1 and CDR2 are MNHEY and SMNVEV (reference sequence). CDR3: CASSPTPGNEKLFF. The CDR3 nucleotides read TGTGCCAGCAGCCCCACCCCGGGTAATGAAAAACTGTTTTTT.

The chain carries TRBV7-9 and TRBJ1-1; D is unresolved. Germline values: CDR1 SEHNR, CDR2 FQNEAQ (reference sequence). The CDR3 is 14 amino acids. Between the trimmed V and J ends, which lost 5 bases and 2 bases, there was a span of 12 bases. The CDR3 region is CASSGPQSNTEAFF. CDR3 nucleotides: TGTGCCAGCAGCGGCCCCCAGTCTAACACTGAAGCTTTCTTT.

This chain connects TRBV14 to TRBJ2-1; D ambiguous. The germline V gene encodes CDR1 SGHDN and CDR2 FVKESK. Trimming cost V 0 bases and J 2 bases, with 8 bases left between them. The CDR3 extends over 15 amino acids. Written as DNA, the CDR3 is TGTGCCAGCAGCCAAGACGAGCGACCCTACAATGAGCAGTTCTTC. This gives the protein CASSQDERPYNEQFF.

V is TRBV5-1 and J is TRBJ2-5, with D maybe TRBD1 (6 bases). V lost 4 bases and J 7 bases, leaving 20 bases between the germline ends. Germline CDR1 reads SGHRS; CDR2 reads YFSETQ. There are 15 residues in the CDR3. Here the CDR3 DNA reads TGCGCCAGCAGCGAGGCCCGGGCAGGGGATTTGACCCAGTACTTC. Translation: CASSEARAGDLTQYF.

V gene TRBV19 combines with J gene TRBJ2-7; D gene ambiguous. The germline gives CDR1 LNHDA, CDR2 SQIVND (reference sequence). This CDR3 region has 14 residues. Trimming pared 6 bases from V and 0 bases from J, leaving 12 bases between. CDR3 sequence: CASSPNGPSYEQYF. The CDR3 coding sequence is TGTGCCAGTAGCCCCAATGGCCCCTCCTACGAGCAGTACTTC. Using reference TRBV19 and TRBJ2-7 for the parts outside the CDR3, the full variable domain is DGGITQSPKYLFRKEGQNVTLSCEQNLNHDAMYWYRQDPGQGLRLIYYSQIVNDFQKGDIAEGYSVSREKKESFPLTVTSAQKNPTAFYLCASSPNGPSYEQYFGPGTRLTVT.

This chain links TRBV7-2 with TRBJ2-3; 9 positions match TRBD2. CDR3 length: 16 amino acids. CDR1 is SGHTA, CDR2 FQGNSA, per germline. V shed 5 bases, J shed 1 base, and the junction held 7 bases outside the gene matches. The CDR3 region is CASSGYGGGGTDTQYF. CDR3 coding DNA: TGTGCCAGCAGCGGCTACGGCGGGGGGGGCACAGATACGCAGTATTTT.

The chain is built from TRBV30 and TRBJ1-1; 8 bases align to TRBD1. The trim removed 4 bases at V and 6 bases at J, leaving 10 bases unmatched. Germline values: CDR1 GTSNPN, CDR2 SVGIG (reference sequence). There are 14 residues in the CDR3. CDR3 coding DNA: TGTGCCTGGATAGAGGCAGGGGGCTACTCTGAAGCTTTCTTT. Its protein product is CAWIEAGGYSEAFF.

In nucleotides, the CDR3 is TGTGCCTGGAGTAGGTTAGAGGCTGAGGATCAGCCCCAGCATTTT. Translating gives CAWSRLEAEDQPQHF. This chain uses TRBV30 with TRBJ1-5; D uncertain. The CDR3 length is 15 residues. Germline V gene data show CDR1 as GTSNPN and CDR2 as SVGIG (reference sequence). V was shortened by 2 bases and J by 5 bases, with 16 bases between the two germline ends.

This clone is a singleton in its sample. The chain joins TRBV19 to TRBJ1-4; no firm D call. Germline-derived CDR1 and CDR2 are LNHDA and SQIVND (reference sequence). V lost 7 bases and J 8 bases, leaving 14 bases between the germline ends. The CDR3 extends over 13 amino acids. As DNA, the CDR3 is TGTGCCAGTACCCAGGTGCGGGGAGAAAAACTGTTTTTT. Translated, it gives CASTQVRGEKLFF.

The chain joins TRBV3-1 (or the pseudogene TRBV3-2) to TRBJ2-3; a possible D gene is TRBD1 (6 bases). The germline V gene has CDR1 LGHDT and CDR2 YNNKEL (reference sequence). The CDR3 covers 15 residues. Trimming left V 5 bases short and J 3 bases short, with 15 bases between. The CDR3 nucleotides are TGTGCCAGCAGCGGAAACAGGGACGGAACAGATACGCAGTATTTT. The encoded protein is CASSGNRDGTDTQYF.

The genes are TRBV7-9 and TRBJ1-2, with a possible D match to TRBD1 (5 bases). The CDR3 spans 14 residues. With 1 base removed from V and 9 bases from J, the gap between germline ends came to 15 bases. Per germline, CDR1 SEHNR and CDR2 FQNEAQ (reference sequence). The CDR3 nucleotides are TGTGCCAGCAGCTTAGGCAGTACAGGTAGAAGCTACACCTTC. This translates into CASSLGSTGRSYTF. Together with reference TRBV7-9 and TRBJ1-2, the CDR3 gives the full variable domain: DTGVSQNPRHKITKRGQNVTFRCDPISEHNRLYWYRQTLGQGPEFLTYFQNEAQLEKSRLLSDRFSAERPKGSFSTLEIQRTEQGDSAMYLCASSLGSTGRSYTFGSGTRLTVV.

V and J are TRBV6-1 and TRBJ1-2, with a tentative D call TRBD1 (6 bases). The V gene lost 2 bases and the J gene lost 11 bases, with 15 bases spanning the gap. Germline loops: CDR1 MNHNS, CDR2 SASEGT. The CDR3 sequence is 13 residues long. The CDR3 region is CASSEQDSVSYTF. The CDR3 region has the DNA TGTGCCAGCAGTGAACAGGACAGCGTGAGTTACACCTTC.

The J gene is TRBJ2-1, the V gene TRBV12-3 or TRBV12-4; TRBD2 matches at 8 bases. The length of the CDR3 is 13 residues. Trimming cost V 7 bases and J 4 bases; bases outside gene matches: 3. Here the CDR3 reads CASKSGGYNEQFF. The DNA for the CDR3 is TGTGCCAGCAAGAGCGGGGGATACAATGAGCAGTTCTTC.

This chain uses TRBV7-9 with TRBJ1-1; no clear D. The V gene lost 7 bases and the J gene lost 2 bases, with 17 bases spanning the gap. CDR3 size: 15 residues. The germline CDR1 and CDR2 sequences are SEHNR and FQNEAQ (reference sequence). The CDR3 sequence is CASISRRGLNTEAFF. The CDR3 DNA reads TGTGCCAGCATATCCCGGAGAGGATTAAACACTGAAGCTTTCTTT.

The chain recombines TRBV19 with TRBJ2-7, with no clear D. Germline CDR1 reads LNHDA; CDR2 reads SQIVND (reference sequence). The CDR3 has 14 residues. The ends were cut back, 1 base at V and 0 bases at J, with 7 bases in the middle. In DNA, the CDR3 is TGTGCCAGTAGTATAGCAGCGCGCTCCTACGAGCAGTACTTC. Translating it yields CASSIAARSYEQYF.

The V gene is TRBV6-5, the J gene TRBJ1-2; 7 positions agree with TRBD1. This CDR3 has 15 residues. With V trimmed by 5 bases and J by 4 bases, 10 bases remained unmatched. Germline V gene sequence: CDR1 MNHEY, CDR2 SVGAGI. CDR3 region: CASSKRQGESYGYTF. As DNA, the CDR3 is TGTGCCAGCAGTAAAAGACAGGGAGAAAGCTATGGCTACACCTTC.

In its sample, this clone was seen a few times. J is TRBJ1-2 and V is TRBV6-6; D uncertain. This CDR3 contains 14 residues. V gave up 5 bases and J gave up 2 bases, with 12 bases separating them. CDR1 and CDR2 from the germline V gene are MNHNY and SVGAGI (reference sequence). CDR3 nucleotides: TGTGCCAGCAGTAACTTATACGGGAACTATGGCTACACCTTC. It translates to CASSNLYGNYGYTF.

The V gene is TRBV2, the J gene TRBJ1-1, with 8 bases aligning to TRBD1. The germline V gene has CDR1 SNHLY and CDR2 FYNNEI. CDR3 length: 16 amino acids. V shed 6 bases, J shed 0 bases, and the junction held 9 bases outside the gene matches. The CDR3 bases are TGTGCCAGCAGAACCGGGACAGGAGCACTGAACACTGAAGCTTTCTTT. Protein: CASRTGTGALNTEAFF.

The rearrangement links TRBV15 to TRBJ1-2; possibly TRBD1 for D (6 bases). CDR1 and CDR2 from the germline V gene are LNHNV and YYDKDF (reference sequence). Trimming cost V 6 bases and J 4 bases, with 21 bases left between them. The CDR3 has 16 amino acids. The CDR3 bases are TGTGCCACCAGTGTCGTACGGGGAGGGGGATTCTATGGCTACACCTTC. This encodes CATSVVRGGGFYGYTF.

The rearrangement uses TRBV7-9 and TRBJ2-7, with a weak D call TRBD2 (5 bases). The CDR3 has 13 amino acids. Looked up from germline, CDR1 is SEHNR and CDR2 is FQNEAQ (reference sequence). Trimming removed 4 bases at V and 3 bases at J, with 10 bases between. The CDR3 here is CASSWQRDYEQYF. In DNA, the CDR3 is TGTGCCAGCAGCTGGCAGAGGGACTACGAGCAGTACTTC.

This clone was found a few times. This chain connects TRBV30 to TRBJ2-1; 10 bases fit TRBD1. This CDR3 comprises 14 residues. With V trimmed by 6 bases and J by 9 bases, 11 bases remained unmatched. CDR1 and CDR2 from the germline V gene are GTSNPN and SVGIG (reference sequence). CDR3 DNA: TGTGCCTGCCGCCCCGGGACAGGGGTCCGTGAGCAGTTCTTC. Translating it yields CACRPGTGVREQFF.

The chain is built from TRBV7-2 and TRBJ2-1, with 16 bases aligning to TRBD2. V gave up 1 base and J gave up 4 bases; unmatched junction bases: 7. Per the germline V gene, CDR1 is SGHTA and CDR2 is FQGNSA. The CDR3 length is 19 residues. The CDR3 sequence is CASSLVGTSGGARYNEQFF. For the CDR3, the DNA is TGTGCCAGCAGCTTAGTGGGGACTAGCGGGGGGGCCAGGTACAATGAGCAGTTCTTC.